Included here is one TCR beta chain sequence, with context. The CDR3 sequence is 14 residues long. Trimming removed 0 bases at V and 2 bases at J, with 7 bases between. Germline V gene data show CDR1 as KGHSH and CDR2 as LQKENI. The data were obtained in a study of memory CD4+ T cells and cytomegalovirus serostatus. Single viable CD3+CD4+CD8-CD45RO+ cells were sorted as the memory CD4+ T cells. The assay was immunoSEQ multiplex PCR, and TCRdb's table has in-frame clones only and misses some. The sample records over 40,000 clones, roughly three quarters being singletons. The sequenced sample was memory CD4+ T cells from blood. The chain couples TRBV18 to TRBJ1-2, with D perhaps matching TRBD1 (6 bases). The receptor comes from an adult in good health and CMV-seronegative. The CDR3 bases are TGTGCCAGCTCACCACCAGGACAGAACTATGGCTACACCTTC. Translated, it gives CASSPPGQNYGYTF.